A single sample gave rise to the 8 T cell receptor beta chains below, sequenced in a study of cytomegalovirus exposure and HLA in healthy donors. 13 Jbeta primers and 60 Vbeta primers were used for the PCR. Sequencing was performed with immunoSEQ multiplex PCR; in TCRdb, only in-frame clones are kept and a portion is missing. The repertoire consists of some 54,000 clones, with 70% to 90% occurring once and the leading ten covering about 6.5%. Sample: PBMCs. The receptors here all came from a male donor in good health and CMV-seronegative.

The rearrangement uses TRBV29-1 and TRBJ2-7; 9 bases fit TRBD1. This CDR3 has 12 amino acids. Germline V gives CDR1 SQVTM, CDR2 ANQGSEA. V lost 1 base and J lost 5; bases outside the gene matches: 0. The CDR3 loop reads CSVEGTGDEQYF. The DNA for the CDR3 is TGCAGCGTTGAAGGGACAGGGGACGAGCAGTACTTC.

The chain employs TRBV7-6 and TRBJ1-1; TRBD1 agrees at 7 bases. The germline CDR1 and CDR2 sequences are SGHVS and FNYEAQ. The CDR3 is made up of 16 amino acids. With V trimmed by 5 bases and J by 0 bases, 9 bases remained unmatched. The CDR3 bases are TGTGCCAGCAGCCCGCGGGACAGCAGGCTGAACACTGAAGCTTTCTTT. Its translation: CASSPRDSRLNTEAFF.

The chain employs TRBV5-3 and TRBJ1-2; D gene uncertain. TRBV5-3 is treated as an ORF (open reading frame) with a function not yet certain. The CDR3 has 12 residues. The germline V and J ends were trimmed by 5 bases and 7 bases, with 12 bases remaining between them. The CDR3, as DNA: TGTGCCAGAAGTGCCGATTACGGTGGCTACACCTTC. It yields the protein CARSADYGGYTF.

The V gene is TRBV4-1, the J gene TRBJ1-2; 8 bases line up with TRBD1. V shed 1 base and J 4 bases; nucleotides not matched to a gene: 5. Looked up from germline, CDR1 is MGHRA and CDR2 is YSYEKL. CDR3 length: 15 amino acids. The CDR3 DNA follows: TGCGCCAGCAGCCAAGCCGCGACAGGGGCCTATGGCTACACCTTC. Its translation is CASSQAATGAYGYTF.

The CDR3 protein is CASSKRVAGGELSNQPQHF. The CDR3 bases are TGTGCCAGCAGCAAAAGGGTGGCAGGAGGGGAACTTAGCAATCAGCCCCAGCATTTT. The V gene is TRBV7-2, the J gene TRBJ1-5, with D possibly TRBD1 on 5 matching bases. CDR1 SGHTA and CDR2 FQGNSA come from the germline V gene. The CDR3 covers 19 residues. Trimming cost V 5 bases and J 0 bases, with 23 bases left between them.

This chain uses TRBV21-1 with TRBJ2-7; the table's D call, TRBD1, has no DNA check behind it. TRBV21-1 is marked as a pseudogene. This CDR3 has 17 residues. This chain's CDR3 is CASSTSPRRQGDYEQYF. DNA of the CDR3: TGTGCCAGCAGCACTTCCCCGCGAAGACAGGGGGACTACGAGCAGTACTTC.

V is TRBV6-4 and J is TRBJ2-2; D is perhaps TRBD1 (5 bases). Germline CDR1 and CDR2: MRHNA and SNTAGT. This CDR3 contains 14 residues. V was trimmed by 5 bases and J by 5 bases, leaving 12 bases between them. The CDR3, as DNA: TGTGCCAGCAGTAGTGGGGCCGGAACCGGGGAGCTGTTTTTT. Translating gives CASSSGAGTGELFF.

The chain joins TRBV11-1 to TRBJ2-7; 9 nucleotides line up with TRBD1. From germline, CDR1 is SGHAT and CDR2 FQDESV (reference sequence). This CDR3 has 16 residues. V was pared by 5 bases and J by 1 base, with 9 bases of the junction left unmatched. CDR3 sequence: CASSVQLTGGSYEQYF. CDR3 DNA: TGTGCCAGCAGCGTGCAATTGACAGGGGGATCCTACGAGCAGTACTTC. The variable domain in full, with the rest retrieved from reference TRBV11-1 and TRBJ2-7, is EAEVAQSPRYKITEKSQAVAFWCDPISGHATLYWYRQILGQGPELLVQFQDESVVDDSQLPKDRFSAERLKGVDSTLKIQPAELGDSAMYLCASSVQLTGGSYEQYFGPGTRLTVT.